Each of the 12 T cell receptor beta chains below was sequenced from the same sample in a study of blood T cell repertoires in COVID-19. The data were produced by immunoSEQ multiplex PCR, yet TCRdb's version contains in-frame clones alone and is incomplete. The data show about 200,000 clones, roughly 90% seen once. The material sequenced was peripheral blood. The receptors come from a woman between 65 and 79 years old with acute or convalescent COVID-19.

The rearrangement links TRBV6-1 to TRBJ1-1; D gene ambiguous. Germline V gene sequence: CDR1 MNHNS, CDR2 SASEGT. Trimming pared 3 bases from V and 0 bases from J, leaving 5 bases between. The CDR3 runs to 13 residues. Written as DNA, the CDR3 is TGTGCCAGCAGTGAGGCAGTGAACACTGAAGCTTTCTTT. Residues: CASSEAVNTEAFF.

In DNA form, the CDR3 reads TGTGCCAGCCGTTTGACAGGCTCCACCTACGAGCAGTACTTC. Its translation is CASRLTGSTYEQYF. This chain joins TRBV6-5 and TRBJ2-7; possible D gene TRBD1, 6 bases. V lost 8 bases, J lost 2 bases, and 16 bases lay in between. Germline V gene data show CDR1 as MNHEY and CDR2 as SVGAGI. The CDR3 totals 14 residues.

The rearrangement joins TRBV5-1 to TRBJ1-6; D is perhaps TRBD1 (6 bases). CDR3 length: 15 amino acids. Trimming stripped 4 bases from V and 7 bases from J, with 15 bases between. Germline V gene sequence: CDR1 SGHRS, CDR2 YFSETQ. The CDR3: CASSPHLRGNSPLHF. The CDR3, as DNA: TGCGCCAGCAGCCCCCACCTCAGGGGCAATTCACCCCTCCACTTT.

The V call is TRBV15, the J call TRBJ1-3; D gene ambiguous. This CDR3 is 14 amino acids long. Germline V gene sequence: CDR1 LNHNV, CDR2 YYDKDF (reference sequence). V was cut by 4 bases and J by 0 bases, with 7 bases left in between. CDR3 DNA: TGTGCCACCAGCACTCACAGCTCTGGAAACACCATATATTTT. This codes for CATSTHSSGNTIYF.

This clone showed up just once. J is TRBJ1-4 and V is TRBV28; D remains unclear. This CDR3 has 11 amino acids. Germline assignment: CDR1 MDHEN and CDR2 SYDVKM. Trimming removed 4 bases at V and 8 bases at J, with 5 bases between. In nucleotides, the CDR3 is TGTGCCAGCAGTTCCAGAGAAAAACTGTTTTTT. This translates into CASSSREKLFF.

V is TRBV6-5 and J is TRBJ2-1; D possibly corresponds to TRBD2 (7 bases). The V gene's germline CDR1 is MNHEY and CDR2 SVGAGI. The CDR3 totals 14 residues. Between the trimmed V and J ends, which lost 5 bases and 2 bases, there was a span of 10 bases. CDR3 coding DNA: TGTGCCAGCAGTAGGGGGGGCCCCTACAATGAGCAGTTCTTC. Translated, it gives CASSRGGPYNEQFF.

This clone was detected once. CDR3 DNA: TGTGCCAGCACCGAGACAGGGATCACTGAAGCTTTCTTT. Encoded protein: CASTETGITEAFF. The rearrangement links TRBV6-5 to TRBJ1-1, with 7 bases fitting TRBD1. V shed 7 bases, J shed 4 bases, and the junction held 6 bases outside the gene matches. The CDR3 contains 13 residues. CDR1 is MNHEY, CDR2 SVGAGI, per germline.

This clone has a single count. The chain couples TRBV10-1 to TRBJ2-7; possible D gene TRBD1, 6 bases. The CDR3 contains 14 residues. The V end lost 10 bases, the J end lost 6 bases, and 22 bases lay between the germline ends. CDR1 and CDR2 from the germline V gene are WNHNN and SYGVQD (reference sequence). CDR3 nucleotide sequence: TGCGCCACCGGGACAACCCATGGGGATATCGAGCAGTACTTC. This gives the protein CATGTTHGDIEQYF.

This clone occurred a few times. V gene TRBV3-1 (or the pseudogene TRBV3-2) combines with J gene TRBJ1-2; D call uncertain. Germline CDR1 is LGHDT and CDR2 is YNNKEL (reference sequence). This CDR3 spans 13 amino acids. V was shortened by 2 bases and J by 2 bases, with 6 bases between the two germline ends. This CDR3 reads CASSQRANYGYTF. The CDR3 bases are TGTGCCAGCAGCCAACGCGCGAACTATGGCTACACCTTC.

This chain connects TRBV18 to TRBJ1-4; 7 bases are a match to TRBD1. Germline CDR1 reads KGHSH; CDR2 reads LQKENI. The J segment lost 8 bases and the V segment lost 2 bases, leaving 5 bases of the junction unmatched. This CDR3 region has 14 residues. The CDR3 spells CASSPVTGVEKLFF. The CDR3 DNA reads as TGTGCCAGCTCACCAGTTACAGGGGTAGAAAAACTGTTTTTT.

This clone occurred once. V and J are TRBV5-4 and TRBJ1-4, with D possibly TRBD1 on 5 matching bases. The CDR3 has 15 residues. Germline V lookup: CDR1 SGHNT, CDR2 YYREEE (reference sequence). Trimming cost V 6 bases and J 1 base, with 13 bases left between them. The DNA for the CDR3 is TGTGCCAGCACCCGTCAGGGTAGAACTAATGAAAAACTGTTTTTT. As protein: CASTRQGRTNEKLFF. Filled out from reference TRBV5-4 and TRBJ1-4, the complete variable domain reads ETGVTQSPTHLIKTRGQQVTLRCSSQSGHNTVSWYQQALGQGPQFIFQYYREEENGRGNFPPRFSGLQFPNYSSELNVNALELDDSALYLCASTRQGRTNEKLFFGSGTQLSVL.

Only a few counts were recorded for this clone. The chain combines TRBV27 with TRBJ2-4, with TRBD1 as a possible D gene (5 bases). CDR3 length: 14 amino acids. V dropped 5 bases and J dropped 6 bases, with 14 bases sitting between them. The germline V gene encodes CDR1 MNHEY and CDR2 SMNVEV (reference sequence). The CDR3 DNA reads TGTGCCAGCAGTGGAAGGGGCAATGGAAACATTCAGTACTTC. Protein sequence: CASSGRGNGNIQYF.